This T cell receptor (beta chain) came from a study of T cells in Graves' hyperthyroidism and ophthalmopathy. Study details: Any treatment followed the collection of peripheral blood at initial diagnosis.

On this clonotype itself: Its antigen is undetermined.

There are 12 residues in the CDR3. Trimming removed 6 bases at V and 3 bases at J, with 9 bases between. Germline CDR1 is DFQATT and CDR2 is SNEGSKA (reference sequence). RNA transcripts were the template for amplifying TCR beta CDR3 regions. A first-round RT-PCR of the TCR CDR3 used the HTBI primer set. TCRdb called the multiplex PCR reads again in MiXCR, with one record for every CDR3 protein. The sample carries around 690,000 distinct CDR3 sequences, less than 25% recorded once. Study-level points and caveats: Most thyroid clonotypes expanded above 0.001 were also detected in blood.

The sequence derives from a man in his thirties or forties with Graves' ophthalmopathy. The material sequenced was blood. The V call is TRBV20-1, the J call TRBJ2-1; the D gene is possibly TRBD2 (5 bases). DNA for the CDR3: TGCAGTGCACCGACTATCTACAATGAGCAGTTCTTC. It specifies CSAPTIYNEQFF.